What follows are 5 T cell receptor beta chains derived from one specimen sequenced in a study of T-cell reconstitution after alpha-beta-depleted transplantation in children. Unique molecular identifiers were incorporated into the prepared TCRbeta library. TCRdb re-called the PCR reads with MiXCR, one entry per CDR3 protein. The table includes about 610,000 distinct CDR3 sequences, under 12% detected once. The material was PBMCs from the stem cell graft donor, obtained from the stem cell graft. Receptors were obtained from a human donor who donated a stem cell graft to a child with acute myeloid leukemia.

The chain links TRBV2 to TRBJ1-5; D is possibly TRBD1 (6 bases). The CDR3 consists of 14 residues. From germline, CDR1 is SNHLY and CDR2 FYNNEI. Trimming took 7 bases from V and 3 from J, leaving 13 bases between them. CDR3 in amino acids: CASTGGQLNQPQHF. CDR3 DNA: TGTGCCAGCACCGGAGGACAGCTCAATCAGCCCCAGCATTTT.

The V and J genes are TRBV9 and TRBJ2-3, with a tentative D call TRBD1 (5 bases). CDR1 and CDR2 (germline): SGDLS, YYNGEE. The CDR3 extends over 14 amino acids. V was trimmed by 4 bases and J by 5 bases, leaving 14 bases between them. The CDR3 region is CASSLSTVGDTQYF. The CDR3 region has the DNA TGTGCCAGCAGCTTATCGACAGTGGGAGATACGCAGTATTTT.

This clonotype was counted at least ten times. The chain joins TRBV28 to TRBJ2-3; 7 nucleotides agree with TRBD1. Looked up from germline, CDR1 is MDHEN and CDR2 is SYDVKM. Losses at the gene ends were 3 bases for V and 6 bases for J; bases not matched to a gene: 3. The CDR3 length is 13 residues. The DNA for the CDR3 is TGTGCCAGCAGTTTGCAGGGGGTGGATACGCAGTATTTT. Translation gives CASSLQGVDTQYF. Filled out from reference TRBV28 and TRBJ2-3, the complete variable domain reads DVKVTQSSRYLVKRTGEKVFLECVQDMDHENMFWYRQDPGLGLRLIYFSYDVKMKEKGDIPEGYSVSREKKERFSLILESASTNQTSMYLCASSLQGVDTQYFGPGTRLTVL.

Only a few counts were recorded for this clonotype. The V gene is TRBV29-1, the J gene TRBJ2-3; a possible D gene is TRBD2 (7 bases). The CDR3 is 15 residues long. Per the germline V gene, CDR1 is SQVTM and CDR2 is ANQGSEA. V lost 7 bases and J lost 0, with 17 bases in between. CDR3 sequence: CSALGGDGSTDTQYF. CDR3 nucleotide sequence: TGCAGCGCCTTAGGGGGGGACGGGAGCACAGATACGCAGTATTTT.

The chain links TRBV29-1 to TRBJ2-5; D is undetermined. The CDR3 runs to 13 residues. Per the germline V gene, CDR1 is SQVTM and CDR2 is ANQGSEA. The V and J ends lost 7 bases and 5 bases respectively, with 17 bases between them. CDR3 loop: CSAAPGFLETQYF. DNA for the CDR3: TGCAGCGCTGCCCCCGGGTTCTTGGAGACCCAGTACTTC.